The 32 T cell receptor beta chains presented below share a single source sample, sequenced in a study of T cell changes during pregnancy in multiple sclerosis. Some clones are missing from TCRdb's copy, which holds only in-frame ones; the method was immunoSEQ multiplex PCR. The sample holds 90,000 to 120,000 clones, around 93% seen once. The sequencing used peripheral blood, collected before pregnancy. The receptors originated from a female donor with multiple sclerosis, enrolled in a pregnancy study.

V usage is TRBV19 and J usage is TRBJ2-7; 7 nucleotides agree with TRBD2. This CDR3 contains 14 residues. Germline lookup yields CDR1 LNHDA and CDR2 SQIVND (reference sequence). Trimming removed 5 bases from V and 2 bases from J; junction bases left unmatched: 6. This chain's CDR3 is CASSPYAGAYEQYF. The CDR3, as DNA: TGTGCCAGTAGTCCGTATGCGGGAGCCTACGAGCAGTACTTC.

The chain couples TRBV27 to TRBJ2-1, with 7 positions matching TRBD1. After removal of 6 bases from V and 0 bases from J, the junction contained 2 bases not matched to a gene. CDR1 is MNHEY, CDR2 SMNVEV, per germline (reference sequence). This CDR3 is 14 amino acids long. The CDR3 DNA reads as TGTGCCAGCAGCAGGGGGAGCTCCTACAATGAGCAGTTCTTC. It encodes CASSRGSSYNEQFF.

Concerning this clone: Other DNA sequences in this specimen translate into the identical CDR3. The chain uses TRBV27 and TRBJ1-2; 9 bases map to TRBD1. Losses at the gene ends were 3 bases for V and 5 bases for J; bases not matched to a gene: 4. Germline assignment: CDR1 MNHEY and CDR2 SMNVEV (reference sequence). The CDR3 sequence is 14 residues long. In DNA, the CDR3 is TGTGCCAGCAGTTTTAACAGGGGGCGGTATGGCTACACCTTC. As protein: CASSFNRGRYGYTF.

This clone was seen just once. The rearrangement uses TRBV5-1 and TRBJ2-7, with 7 bases aligning to TRBD1. The germline CDR1 and CDR2 sequences are SGHRS and YFSETQ. V lost 1 base to trimming and J lost 3 bases; unmatched junction nucleotides: 4. The CDR3 consists of 14 residues. This CDR3 reads CASSLTGVVYEQYF. The CDR3 region has the DNA TGCGCCAGCAGCTTGACAGGGGTGGTCTACGAGCAGTACTTC.

The chain links TRBV9 to TRBJ1-1, with D maybe TRBD1 (6 bases). Germline V CDR1 and CDR2: SGDLS, YYNGEE. The V gene lost 4 bases and the J gene lost 2 bases, with 18 bases spanning the gap. The CDR3 has 16 residues. The CDR3 bases are TGTGCCAGCAGCTCTACAGCAGGGGCGGGTAACACTGAAGCTTTCTTT. This encodes CASSSTAGAGNTEAFF. Complete variable domain (other parts from reference TRBV9 and TRBJ1-1): DSGVTQTPKHLITATGQRVTLRCSPRSGDLSVYWYQQSLDQGLQFLIQYYNGEERAKGNILERFSAQQFPDLHSELNLSSLELGDSALYFCASSSTAGAGNTEAFFGQGTRLTVV.

The chain links TRBV9 to TRBJ2-5, with 13 bases that match TRBD2. With V trimmed by 4 bases and J by 3 bases, 3 bases remained unmatched. This CDR3 is 15 amino acids long. Germline V CDR1 and CDR2: SGDLS, YYNGEE. The CDR3 region is CASSLLAGGEETQYF. The CDR3, as DNA: TGTGCCAGCAGCTTACTAGCGGGAGGGGAAGAGACCCAGTACTTC.

This sequence joins TRBV27 and TRBJ2-2; possible D gene TRBD2, 6 bases. The CDR3 loop spans 16 amino acids. V was clipped by 6 bases and J by 9 bases, with 23 bases between them. Germline-derived CDR1 and CDR2 are MNHEY and SMNVEV (reference sequence). The CDR3, as DNA: TGTGCCAGCAGCCATGCGGGGACGCCCCGGGCCAGGGAGCTGTTTTTT. This translates into CASSHAGTPRARELFF.

The gene calls are TRBV27 and TRBJ1-2, with D unresolved. Looked up from germline, CDR1 is MNHEY and CDR2 is SMNVEV (reference sequence). Trimming stripped 0 bases from V and 1 base from J, with 6 bases between. This CDR3 is built from 14 residues. CDR3 bases: TGTGCCAGCAGTTTATCGGTCAGTAACTATGGCTACACCTTC. Translated, it gives CASSLSVSNYGYTF.

The V call is TRBV15, the J call TRBJ1-2, with 8 bases lining up with TRBD1. This CDR3 is 14 amino acids long. V lost 3 bases to trimming and J lost 5 bases; unmatched junction nucleotides: 5. CDR1 is LNHNV and CDR2 is YYDKDF in the germline V gene (reference sequence). The chain's CDR3 is CATSREQGGYGYTF. In nucleotides, the CDR3 is TGTGCCACCAGCAGGGAACAGGGGGGATATGGCTACACCTTC.

The gene calls are TRBV13 and TRBJ2-4; 7 bases fit TRBD1. The ends lost 5 bases at V and 6 bases at J; junction bases unmatched: 4. This CDR3 comprises 13 residues. Germline CDR1 reads PRHDT; CDR2 reads FYEKMQ (reference sequence). The CDR3 reads CASSRGTANIQYF. In nucleotides, the CDR3 is TGTGCCAGCAGCCGAGGGACAGCAAACATTCAGTACTTC.

The CDR3 here is CASSIGRSGYTF. CDR3 bases: TGTGCCAGTAGTATAGGGAGGTCCGGCTACACCTTC. The chain is built from TRBV19 and TRBJ1-2; D is ambiguous. Per the germline V gene, CDR1 is LNHDA and CDR2 is SQIVND (reference sequence). The CDR3 extends over 12 amino acids. V was shortened by 1 base and J by 8 bases, with 8 bases between the two germline ends.

This chain joins TRBV27 and TRBJ2-2, with D unresolved. The CDR3 length is 12 residues. V was pared by 1 base and J by 7 bases, with 4 bases between. CDR1 and CDR2 (germline): MNHEY, SMNVEV (reference sequence). CDR3 loop: CASSLLHGELFF. DNA of the CDR3: TGTGCCAGCAGTTTATTACACGGGGAGCTGTTTTTT.

V gene TRBV2 combines with J gene TRBJ2-7; D might be TRBD1 (5 bases). The CDR3 contains 12 residues. V was cut by 7 bases and J by 6 bases, with 13 bases left in between. Per germline, CDR1 SNHLY and CDR2 FYNNEI. In nucleotides, the CDR3 is TGTGCCAGCACCGGCCCAGGGCGCGAGCAGTACTTC. It codes for CASTGPGREQYF.

J is TRBJ1-1 and V is TRBV7-3; D gene unclear. Per the germline V gene, CDR1 is SGHTA and CDR2 is FQGTGA. Trimming took off 1 base at V and 3 bases at J, with 12 bases between the two ends. There are 15 residues in the CDR3. CDR3 bases: TGTGCCAGCAGCTTAATGGCCGCGCAGGACACTGAAGCTTTCTTT. This codes for CASSLMAAQDTEAFF.

The rearrangement uses TRBV28 and TRBJ1-1; TRBD1 matches at 9 bases. The CDR3 contains 17 residues. Germline V gene lookup returns CDR1 MDHEN and CDR2 SYDVKM. After removal of 3 bases from V and 0 bases from J, the junction contained 8 bases not matched to a gene. CDR3 coding DNA: TGTGCCAGCAGTTTCGCCGGACAGGGGCTCATGAACACTGAAGCTTTCTTT. It encodes CASSFAGQGLMNTEAFF. Filled out from reference TRBV28 and TRBJ1-1, the complete variable domain reads DVKVTQSSRYLVKRTGEKVFLECVQDMDHENMFWYRQDPGLGLRLIYFSYDVKMKEKGDIPEGYSVSREKKERFSLILESASTNQTSMYLCASSFAGQGLMNTEAFFGQGTRLTVV.

The chain joins TRBV19 to TRBJ2-6, with 12 nucleotides matching TRBD1. Germline values: CDR1 LNHDA, CDR2 SQIVND (reference sequence). There are 18 residues in the CDR3. After removal of 7 bases from V and 2 bases from J, the junction contained 9 bases not matched to a gene. The CDR3 here is CASTTGTGGAAGANVLTF. The CDR3 DNA sequence: TGTGCCAGTACAACCGGGACAGGGGGCGCGGCTGGGGCCAACGTCCTGACTTTC.

The chain carries TRBV18 and TRBJ2-7, with 9 positions matching TRBD2. J lost 5 bases, V lost 6 bases, and 11 bases had no gene match. This CDR3 comprises 15 residues. In germline, CDR1 is KGHSH, CDR2 LQKENI. CDR3 amino acids: CASSRTSGPPHEQYF. The CDR3 region has the DNA TGTGCCAGCTCGCGCACTAGCGGGCCCCCTCACGAGCAGTACTTC.

CDR3 amino acids: CASSLVAGGLDTEAFF. The CDR3 nucleotides read TGCGCCAGCAGCCTCGTAGCAGGGGGTCTGGACACTGAAGCTTTCTTT. The rearrangement uses TRBV5-1 and TRBJ1-1; 7 bases fit TRBD1. The ends lost 4 bases at V and 3 bases at J; junction bases unmatched: 12. This CDR3 spans 16 amino acids. Germline loops: CDR1 SGHRS, CDR2 YFSETQ.

V and J are TRBV12-5 and TRBJ2-5; 9 positions agree with TRBD2. The CDR3 sequence is 13 residues long. J was trimmed by 4 bases and V by 6 bases; bases with no gene match: 3. Germline CDR1 and CDR2: LGHNT and FRNRAP. This chain's CDR3 is CASGGTSIETQYF. CDR3 DNA: TGTGCTAGTGGGGGGACTAGCATAGAGACCCAGTACTTC.

The J gene is TRBJ2-1, the V gene TRBV11-1, with a weak D call TRBD2 (7 bases). Per the germline V gene, CDR1 is SGHAT and CDR2 is FQDESV (reference sequence). The CDR3 covers 17 residues. Trimming removed 1 base from V and 4 bases from J, with 17 bases in between. In DNA form, the CDR3 reads TGTGCCAGCAGCTTAGGGGCTAGCGGAGGGGGGTACAATGAGCAGTTCTTC. Protein: CASSLGASGGGYNEQFF.

Note on this clone: Germline is not matched at one junction end, which may reflect a read error. The chain combines TRBV5-1 with TRBJ2-1; TRBD2 matches at 7 bases. The germline gives CDR1 SGHRS, CDR2 YFSETQ. The CDR3 has 16 residues. The CDR3 loop reads CASSPVVTSSNNEQFF. CDR3 nucleotides: TGCGCCAGCAGCCCCGTAGTGACTAGCTCCAACAATGAGCAGTTCTTC.

The chain links TRBV28 to TRBJ2-7; D might be TRBD1 (6 bases). The V and J ends lost 5 bases and 2 bases respectively, with 13 bases between them. Germline CDR1 and CDR2: MDHEN and SYDVKM. The CDR3 loop spans 14 amino acids. The CDR3 region has the DNA TGTGCCAGCAGTCCCCGTGACAGGACCTACGAGCAGTACTTC. It encodes CASSPRDRTYEQYF. The full variable domain, completed using reference TRBV28 and TRBJ2-7, is DVKVTQSSRYLVKRTGEKVFLECVQDMDHENMFWYRQDPGLGLRLIYFSYDVKMKEKGDIPEGYSVSREKKERFSLILESASTNQTSMYLCASSPRDRTYEQYFGPGTRLTVT.

The chain employs TRBV27 and TRBJ2-1, with 14 bases fitting TRBD2. The CDR3 contains 17 residues. Germline CDR1 MNHEY, CDR2 SMNVEV (reference sequence). Unmatched junction bases numbered 7, after V lost 5 bases and J lost 4 bases. This CDR3 reads CASSQQTSGRVYNEQFF. In DNA form, the CDR3 reads TGTGCCAGCAGTCAACAGACTAGCGGGAGGGTATACAATGAGCAGTTCTTC.

V usage is TRBV27 and J usage is TRBJ2-7, with TRBD2 matching over 9 bases. This CDR3 region has 15 residues. The V gene's germline CDR1 is MNHEY and CDR2 SMNVEV (reference sequence). J was trimmed by 4 bases and V by 4 bases; bases with no gene match: 8. The CDR3 DNA is TGTGCCAGCAGTTCGGCTAGCGGGATCCAGTACGAGCAGTACTTC. This translates into CASSSASGIQYEQYF.

The CDR3 loop is CASSESHGEQFF. The CDR3, as DNA: TGTGCCAGCAGCGAAAGCCACGGTGAGCAGTTCTTC. The chain links TRBV28 to TRBJ2-1; D is uncertain. V was pared by 6 bases and J by 9 bases, with 12 bases between. Per the germline V gene, CDR1 is MDHEN and CDR2 is SYDVKM. The CDR3 extends over 12 amino acids.

The chain links TRBV6-4 to TRBJ2-1; 7 bases are a match to TRBD2. V was pared by 4 bases and J by 4 bases, with 4 bases of the junction left unmatched. CDR1 and CDR2 from the germline V gene are MRHNA and SNTAGT. The CDR3 runs to 14 residues. CDR3 DNA sequence: TGTGCCAGCAGTGTGACTAGCAGTTACAATGAGCAGTTCTTC. Residues: CASSVTSSYNEQFF.

The chain uses TRBV27 and TRBJ2-7, with D unclear. There are 14 residues in the CDR3. Germline values: CDR1 MNHEY, CDR2 SMNVEV (reference sequence). V gave up 2 bases and J gave up 5 bases, with 13 bases separating them. CDR3 sequence (DNA): TGTGCCAGCAGTTTAAGTGGGCCTCTGGACGAGCAGTACTTC. Translating it yields CASSLSGPLDEQYF.

The chain employs TRBV7-9 and TRBJ2-7, with D possibly being TRBD2 (5 bases). This CDR3 spans 14 amino acids. V lost 1 base and J 6 bases, leaving 13 bases between the germline ends. CDR1 is SEHNR and CDR2 is FQNEAQ in the germline V gene (reference sequence). DNA of the CDR3: TGTGCCAGCAGCTTAGAGGCTAGCAGACGCGAGCAGTACTTC. Residues: CASSLEASRREQYF. Filled out from reference TRBV7-9 and TRBJ2-7, the complete variable domain reads DTGVSQNPRHKITKRGQNVTFRCDPISEHNRLYWYRQTLGQGPEFLTYFQNEAQLEKSRLLSDRFSAERPKGSFSTLEIQRTEQGDSAMYLCASSLEASRREQYFGPGTRLTVT.

The V and J genes are TRBV7-3 and TRBJ2-2; tentatively, D is TRBD1 (5 bases). Trimming removed 5 bases from V and 5 bases from J, with 9 bases in between. Germline V lookup: CDR1 SGHTA, CDR2 FQGTGA. The CDR3 has 13 amino acids. The DNA of the CDR3 is TGTGCCAGCAGCAGGGGCCTAACCGGGGAGCTGTTTTTT. Its translation is CASSRGLTGELFF.

The CDR3 reads CASSTSLGLAGGSFTDTQYF. The CDR3 coding sequence is TGTGCCAGCAGCACCAGTTTAGGACTAGCGGGAGGGTCCTTCACAGATACGCAGTATTTT. This sequence joins TRBV9 and TRBJ2-3, with 15 bases lining up with TRBD2. Trimming removed 4 bases from V and 2 bases from J; junction bases left unmatched: 14. The CDR3 extends over 20 amino acids. The germline gives CDR1 SGDLS, CDR2 YYNGEE.

This rearrangement joins TRBV9 to TRBJ2-7, with 7 bases lining up with TRBD2. CDR3 size: 15 residues. The J segment lost 5 bases and the V segment lost 5 bases, leaving 13 bases of the junction unmatched. CDR1 is SGDLS and CDR2 is YYNGEE in the germline V gene. CDR3 DNA: TGTGCCAGCAGTCCATTGACTAGCCCGGGCCACGAGCAGTACTTC. Amino acids: CASSPLTSPGHEQYF.

The chain employs TRBV29-1 and TRBJ2-5, with 7 bases identical to TRBD1. The germline V gene has CDR1 SQVTM and CDR2 ANQGSEA. J lost 3 bases, V lost 7 bases, and 5 bases had no gene match. The CDR3 length is 12 residues. The CDR3 nucleotides read TGCAGCGCTCGGGACAGAAAAGAGACCCAGTACTTC. Amino acid sequence: CSARDRKETQYF.